These T cell receptor beta chains were read from a single sample in a study of HIV-infected children after antiretroviral therapy interruption. TCRdb redid the calling of the 3' RACE reads with MiXCR, one entry per CDR3 protein. The profile shows more than 35,000 distinct CDR3 sequences, around 7% of them singletons. The sample in question was CD45RA+ CD4+ T cells from PBMCs, pooled from several time points, obtained from a donor given antiretroviral therapy, either interrupted or continuous. Source of these receptors: a pool of human donors with HIV. Both conserved end residues are part of each CDR3. The D gene is left open where the match is weak. The size field is filled for only some rows; it gives once, few, many or a size class.

abundance | j_gene | v_gene | d_gene | CDR3aa | CDR3nt
many | TRBJ2-1 | TRBV7-7 | NA | CASSPRPDSNEQFF | TGTGCTAGCAGCCCCCGTCCAGACTCCAATGAGCAGTTCTTC
NA | TRBJ2-7 | TRBV12-3/TRBV12-4 | NA | CASSSGTGGREQYF | TGTGCCAGCAGTTCCGGGACTGGGGGGAGAGAACAGTACTTC
few | TRBJ2-7 | TRBV20-1 | NA | CSARPWDF | TGCAGTGCTAGACCTTGGGACTTC
many | TRBJ2-3 | TRBV12-3/TRBV12-4 | TRBD1 | CASSQPGQWSSDTQYF | TGTGCCAGCAGTCAGCCGGGACAGTGGTCCTCAGATACGCAGTATTTT
few | TRBJ2-5 | TRBV5-1 | TRBD2 | CASRPLTSGGFTIKETQYF | TGCGCCAGCAGGCCCCTCACCAGCGGGGGTTTTACCATCAAAGAGACCCAGTACTTC
many | TRBJ2-7 | TRBV7-9 | NA | CASSLFGASEQYF | TGTGCCAGCAGCTTATTTGGAGCATCTGAGCAGTACTTC
many | TRBJ2-5 | TRBV29-1 | NA | CSVGLVQETQYF | TGCAGCGTTGGACTGGTTCAAGAGACCCAGTACTTC
NA | TRBJ2-1 | TRBV30 | NA | CAWSVGGKYNEQFF | TGTGCCTGGAGTGTGGGGGGAAAATACAATGAGCAGTTCTTC
NA | TRBJ2-1 | TRBV3-1 | TRBD2 | CASSQGLRGGLNNEQFF | TGTGCCAGCAGCCAAGGGTTGCGGGGGGGCCTGAACAATGAGCAGTTCTTC
NA | TRBJ2-1 | TRBV6-2/TRBV6-3 | NA | CASSPAGARRSGEQFF | TGTGCCAGCAGCCCGGCTGGGGCTAGGAGATCCGGTGAGCAGTTCTTC
many | TRBJ1-6 | TRBV6-1 | TRBD1 | CASSTGTGNYNSPLHF | TGTGCCAGCAGCACCGGGACAGGGAATTATAATTCACCCCTCCACTTT
few | TRBJ2-1 | TRBV5-1 | TRBD2 | CASSLAVAGGYNEQFF | TGCGCCAGCAGCTTGGCGGTAGCGGGAGGCTACAATGAGCAGTTCTTC
many | TRBJ2-5 | TRBV6-6 | NA | CASSFGTQETQYF | TGTGCCAGCAGTTTCGGGACCCAAGAGACCCAGTACTTC
NA | TRBJ2-7 | TRBV28 | TRBD2 | CASTTIGGGYEQYF | TGTGCCAGCACCACCATTGGGGGAGGGTACGAGCAGTACTTC
few | TRBJ1-1 | TRBV7-2 | NA | CASSSPGVGSTEAFF | TGTGCCAGCAGCTCCCCAGGAGTGGGTTCGACTGAAGCTTTCTTT
many | TRBJ2-7 | TRBV12-3/TRBV12-4 | TRBD1 | CASSTGTVYEQYF | TGTGCCAGCAGTACCGGGACAGTCTACGAGCAGTACTTC
few | TRBJ2-5 | TRBV5-6 | TRBD1 | CASSRGQGQETQYF | TGTGCCAGCAGTCGCGGACAGGGACAAGAGACCCAGTACTTC
many | TRBJ2-7 | TRBV9 | TRBD2 | CASSRGGGTGSYEQYF | TGTGCCAGCAGCCGTGGGGGGGGAACGGGCTCCTACGAGCAGTACTTC
many | TRBJ2-5 | TRBV7-8 | NA | CASSLTQIYQETQYF | TGTGCCAGCAGCTTGACGCAGATATACCAAGAGACCCAGTACTTC
many | TRBJ1-4 | TRBV9 | NA | CASSVGTGPNEKLFF | TGTGCCAGCAGCGTAGGAACAGGCCCTAATGAAAAACTGTTTTTT
many | TRBJ2-3 | TRBV7-2 | NA | CASTSPSTDTQYF | TGTGCCAGTACATCCCCAAGCACAGATACGCAGTATTTT
many | TRBJ2-2 | TRBV5-1 | TRBD2 | CASSSHSLTSGTTGELFF | TGCGCCAGCAGCTCCCATAGCTTGACTAGCGGAACAACCGGGGAGCTGTTTTTT
many | TRBJ1-1 | TRBV19 | TRBD1 | CASSAFTSGGATRNTEAFF | TGTGCCAGTAGTGCCTTCACCTCAGGGGGCGCGACTAGGAACACTGAAGCTTTCTTT
few | TRBJ2-2 | TRBV4-1 | NA | CASSQDAGFGNTGELFF | TGCGCCAGCAGCCAAGATGCAGGGTTTGGGAACACCGGGGAGCTGTTTTTT
many | TRBJ2-7 | TRBV12-3/TRBV12-4 | TRBD1 | CASSFSGGTYEQYF | TGTGCCAGCAGTTTTTCAGGGGGTACCTACGAGCAGTACTTC